This T cell receptor (beta chain) was recorded in a study of blood T cell repertoires in COVID-19. Study summary: Sample material is recorded as cDNA or gDNA derived from T cells, B-cell-depleted T cells, or PBMCs.

Two negative PCRs, clearance, or symptom resolution were required of recovered Cohort 3 donors. Only in-frame clones appear in the TCRdb table, and some are missing; sequencing was by immunoSEQ multiplex PCR. The profile shows some 200,000 clones, about nine tenths of them singletons. Germline lookup yields CDR1 SGHTA and CDR2 FQGTGA. V lost 5 bases to trimming and J lost 5 bases, with 13 bases between them. The CDR3 sequence is 13 residues long. The chain couples TRBV7-3 to TRBJ2-7, with D tentatively TRBD2 (5 bases). The source is a woman in her 30s who had recovered from COVID-19. Sequencing was carried out using PBMCs or T cells enriched from blood (not recorded which). The CDR3 DNA is TGTGCCAGCAGCCCCGGGCCGGAGGACGAGCAGTACTTC. Translated: CASSPGPEDEQYF.